Listed below are T cell receptor beta chains from one sample, sequenced in a study of T-cell memory formation after mild COVID-19. TCRdb re-called the 5' RACE reads through MiXCR, storing one row per CDR3 protein. The sample includes approximately 46,000 distinct CDR3 sequences, roughly an eighth of them seen just once. Material: PBMCs or a T cell subset sorted from them (not recorded which). The source is a man aged 18 to 30 who had mild COVID-19 (a few samples of this study predate the infection). Cell type and time point are not known. Each CDR3 is given with its conserved first and last residue. The order of the fields is V gene, D gene, clone size, CDR3 length, J gene, CDR3 protein, CDR3 DNA. The D gene is left open where the match is weak. Expanded clones get a size class; other rows say once, few or many, or leave the size out.

V: TRBV5-1; D: TRBD1; size: .; length: 14; J: TRBJ1-1; CDR3: CASSWPGQDTEAFF; DNA: TGCGCCAGCAGCTGGCCGGGACAGGACACTGAAGCTTTCTTT
V: TRBV20-1; D: TRBD1; size: few; length: 15; J: TRBJ2-3; CDR3: CSASATTGTTDTQYF; DNA: TGCAGTGCTAGTGCCACGACAGGGACGACAGATACGCAGTATTTT
V: TRBV5-1; D: .; size: many; length: 13; J: TRBJ2-5; CDR3: CASSLVVQETQYF; DNA: TGCGCCAGCAGCTTGGTCGTCCAAGAGACCCAGTACTTC
V: TRBV12-3/TRBV12-4; D: .; size: .; length: 12; J: TRBJ2-7; CDR3: CAPDVWVYEQYF; DNA: TGTGCCCCCGACGTATGGGTCTACGAGCAGTACTTC
V: TRBV11-2; D: .; size: few; length: 12; J: TRBJ2-3; CDR3: CASGGTTDTQYF; DNA: TGTGCCAGCGGGGGAACCACAGATACGCAGTATTTT
V: TRBV5-1; D: .; size: many; length: 14; J: TRBJ1-1; CDR3: CASSLAPANTEAFF; DNA: TGCGCCAGCAGCTTGGCCCCAGCAAACACTGAAGCTTTCTTT
V: TRBV20-1; D: TRBD2; size: .; length: 17; J: TRBJ2-3; CDR3: CSAREHLAGASTDTQYF; DNA: TGCAGTGCTAGAGAACACTTAGCGGGGGCCAGCACAGATACGCAGTATTTT
V: TRBV11-2; D: .; size: few; length: 11; J: TRBJ1-1; CDR3: CASSLGPWAFF; DNA: TGTGCCAGCAGCTTAGGACCGTGGGCTTTCTTT
V: TRBV7-9; D: TRBD1; size: .; length: 13; J: TRBJ1-2; CDR3: CASSPGTVRGYTF; DNA: TGTGCCAGCAGCCCGGGGACAGTTCGAGGCTACACCTTC
V: TRBV7-2; D: .; size: .; length: 15; J: TRBJ1-3; CDR3: CASSREGDGGNTIYF; DNA: TGTGCCAGCAGCCGCGAGGGGGACGGTGGAAACACCATATATTTT
V: TRBV5-1; D: TRBD2; size: few; length: 15; J: TRBJ2-1; CDR3: CASTPTSGGAGEQFF; DNA: TGCGCCAGCACCCCGACTAGCGGGGGGGCGGGTGAGCAGTTCTTC
V: TRBV10-3; D: TRBD2; size: few; length: 16; J: TRBJ2-3; CDR3: CAISEPAGGNTDTQYF; DNA: TGTGCCATCAGTGAACCAGCGGGGGGAAACACAGATACGCAGTATTTT
V: TRBV20-1; D: .; size: .; length: 11; J: TRBJ1-1; CDR3: CSARARTEAFF; DNA: TGCAGTGCTAGAGCCCGCACTGAAGCTTTCTTT
V: TRBV6-5; D: .; size: many; length: 14; J: TRBJ2-7; CDR3: CASSYQGGPYEQYF; DNA: TGTGCCAGCAGTTATCAAGGAGGGCCCTACGAGCAGTACTTC
V: TRBV4-2; D: .; size: .; length: 15; J: TRBJ1-6; CDR3: CASAPEGRDNSPLHF; DNA: TGTGCCAGCGCCCCAGAGGGCAGGGATAATTCACCCCTCCACTTT
V: TRBV5-1; D: .; size: .; length: 17; J: TRBJ2-3; CDR3: CASSSSSPGHSTDTQYF; DNA: TGCGCCAGCAGCAGCTCCTCGCCGGGACACAGCACAGATACGCAGTATTTT
V: TRBV10-3; D: TRBD1; size: many; length: 14; J: TRBJ1-1; CDR3: CAISEPRDSRLAFF; DNA: TGTGCCATCAGTGAGCCCCGGGACAGCCGTCTGGCTTTCTTT
V: TRBV25-1; D: .; size: few; length: 16; J: TRBJ2-2; CDR3: CASAHLSGGNTGELFF; DNA: TGTGCCAGCGCCCATTTGAGTGGGGGAAACACCGGGGAGCTGTTTTTT
V: TRBV4-3; D: .; size: many; length: 15; J: TRBJ2-1; CDR3: CASSQERGQYNEQFF; DNA: TGCGCCAGCAGCCAGGAGCGGGGACAATACAATGAGCAGTTCTTC
V: TRBV12-3/TRBV12-4; D: .; size: few; length: 15; J: TRBJ1-3; CDR3: CASRIGTDLGNTIYF; DNA: TGTGCCAGCAGGATCGGGACCGACCTTGGAAACACCATATATTTT
V: TRBV7-3; D: .; size: many; length: 13; J: TRBJ2-5; CDR3: CASSLTRTQTQYF; DNA: TGTGCCAGCAGCCTGACACGGACGCAGACCCAGTACTTC
V: TRBV6-5; D: TRBD1; size: .; length: 14; J: TRBJ1-6; CDR3: CASSGGQGRSPLHF; DNA: TGTGCCAGCAGTGGGGGACAGGGGAGGTCACCCCTCCACTTT
V: TRBV6-6; D: .; size: many; length: 12; J: TRBJ2-2; CDR3: CASSVNPGELFF; DNA: TGTGCCAGCAGTGTTAACCCGGGGGAGCTGTTTTTT
V: TRBV11-2; D: .; size: few; length: 16; J: TRBJ2-5; CDR3: CASSSPWAGHVETQYF; DNA: TGTGCCAGCAGCTCCCCCTGGGCGGGACACGTAGAGACCCAGTACTTC
V: TRBV9; D: TRBD2; size: few; length: 14; J: TRBJ2-1; CDR3: CASSEAGGLDEQFF; DNA: TGTGCCAGCAGCGAAGCGGGGGGGCTTGATGAGCAGTTCTTC
V: TRBV7-2; D: .; size: .; length: 16; J: TRBJ2-3; CDR3: CASRSPRSTLADTQYF; DNA: TGTGCCAGCAGATCTCCCAGGTCTACCTTGGCCGATACGCAGTATTTT
V: TRBV4-1; D: TRBD1; size: few; length: 17; J: TRBJ1-6; CDR3: CASSPAPGQGYPSPLHF; DNA: TGCGCCAGCAGCCCAGCCCCGGGACAGGGGTATCCGTCACCCCTCCACTTT
V: TRBV12-3/TRBV12-4; D: .; size: few; length: 14; J: TRBJ1-2; CDR3: CASSYSAGANGYTF; DNA: TGTGCCAGCAGCTATTCCGCGGGGGCGAATGGCTACACCTTC
V: TRBV29-1; D: .; size: many; length: 13; J: TRBJ2-2; CDR3: CSVEMVGTGELFF; DNA: TGCAGCGTTGAAATGGTTGGCACCGGGGAGCTGTTTTTT
V: TRBV7-2; D: .; size: .; length: 12; J: TRBJ2-3; CDR3: CASSPEYLTQYF; DNA: TGTGCCAGCAGCCCGGAGTATCTTACGCAGTATTTT
V: TRBV10-1; D: .; size: few; length: 14; J: TRBJ1-1; CDR3: CASSAEPTNTEAFF; DNA: TGCGCCAGCAGTGCGGAGCCTACGAACACTGAAGCTTTCTTT
V: TRBV5-1; D: TRBD2; size: .; length: 16; J: TRBJ2-3; CDR3: CASSLGASGVTDTQYF; DNA: TGCGCCAGCAGCTTGGGGGCTAGCGGGGTCACAGATACGCAGTATTTT
V: TRBV4-1; D: TRBD1; size: many; length: 16; J: TRBJ2-5; CDR3: CASSPGTGGSQETQYF; DNA: TGCGCCAGCAGCCCAGGGACAGGGGGTTCCCAAGAGACCCAGTACTTC
V: TRBV2; D: TRBD1; size: .; length: 13; J: TRBJ2-2; CDR3: CASRQGANGELFF; DNA: TGTGCCAGCAGGCAGGGGGCGAACGGGGAGCTGTTTTTT
V: TRBV4-2; D: TRBD1; size: few; length: 16; J: TRBJ1-1; CDR3: CASSQAVGTGRTEAFF; DNA: TGTGCCAGCAGCCAAGCGGTGGGGACAGGGAGGACTGAAGCTTTCTTT
V: TRBV12-3/TRBV12-4; D: .; size: few; length: 16; J: TRBJ2-2; CDR3: CASSLLRGLDTGELFF; DNA: TGTGCCAGCAGTTTATTGAGGGGCTTGGACACCGGGGAGCTGTTTTTT
V: TRBV12-5; D: .; size: .; length: 10; J: TRBJ2-1; CDR3: CASGRSEQFF; DNA: TGTGCTAGTGGTCGATCTGAGCAGTTCTTC
V: TRBV6-4; D: TRBD1; size: many; length: 15; J: TRBJ2-3; CDR3: CASSDGTGGTDTQYF; DNA: TGTGCCAGCAGTGACGGGACAGGGGGCACAGATACGCAGTATTTT
V: TRBV7-2; D: .; size: .; length: 14; J: TRBJ2-3; CDR3: CASSLRPGTDTQYF; DNA: TGTGCCAGCAGCTTAAGGCCAGGGACAGATACGCAGTATTTT
V: TRBV7-9; D: TRBD2; size: few; length: 16; J: TRBJ2-1; CDR3: CASSLIGGGATNEQFF; DNA: TGTGCCAGCAGCTTAATCGGCGGGGGGGCCACCAATGAGCAGTTCTTC
V: TRBV5-6; D: .; size: few; length: 14; J: TRBJ2-5; CDR3: CASSRRDYQETQYF; DNA: TGTGCCAGCAGTCGCCGGGACTACCAAGAGACCCAGTACTTC
V: TRBV20-1; D: .; size: few; length: 13; J: TRBJ2-1; CDR3: CSARSTGRDEQFF; DNA: TGCAGTGCTAGATCCACAGGGAGGGATGAGCAGTTCTTC
V: TRBV6-5; D: .; size: few; length: 15; J: TRBJ2-1; CDR3: CASSYPRLGVNEQFF; DNA: TGTGCCAGCAGTTATCCGAGGTTAGGGGTTAATGAGCAGTTCTTC
V: TRBV10-3; D: .; size: .; length: 14; J: TRBJ2-1; CDR3: CAIRRQSDPVEQFF; DNA: TGTGCCATCCGGAGACAGTCTGACCCCGTTGAGCAGTTCTTC
V: TRBV2; D: .; size: .; length: 15; J: TRBJ2-5; CDR3: CASSDWVGEQETQYF; DNA: TGTGCCAGCAGTGATTGGGTAGGGGAGCAAGAGACCCAGTACTTC
V: TRBV5-5; D: .; size: few; length: 13; J: TRBJ1-2; CDR3: CASSAGQRYGYTF; DNA: TGTGCCAGCAGCGCAGGGCAGCGCTATGGCTACACCTTC
V: TRBV11-2; D: .; size: .; length: 15; J: TRBJ1-6; CDR3: CASSRIGGNNSPLHF; DNA: TGTGCCAGCAGCAGGATCGGGGGTAATAATTCACCCCTCCACTTT
V: TRBV7-2; D: .; size: .; length: 13; J: TRBJ1-6; CDR3: CASSLGQGSPLHF; DNA: TGTGCCAGCAGCTTAGGGCAGGGTTCACCCCTCCACTTT
V: TRBV5-1; D: TRBD2; size: .; length: 17; J: TRBJ2-1; CDR3: CASSLTGLAGGPNEQFF; DNA: TGCGCCAGCAGCTTGACGGGACTAGCGGGGGGGCCAAATGAGCAGTTCTTC
V: TRBV4-3; D: .; size: few; length: 14; J: TRBJ1-1; CDR3: CASSQVYARSAAFF; DNA: TGCGCCAGCAGCCAAGTATACGCCAGGTCAGCCGCTTTCTTT
V: TRBV7-9; D: .; size: .; length: 13; J: TRBJ2-1; CDR3: CASSPSWGDEQFF; DNA: TGTGCCAGCAGCCCCAGTTGGGGGGATGAGCAGTTCTTC
V: TRBV18; D: .; size: few; length: 13; J: TRBJ2-3; CDR3: CASREGAADTQYF; DNA: TGTGCCAGCCGCGAGGGCGCGGCAGATACGCAGTATTTT
V: TRBV3-1; D: .; size: .; length: 16; J: TRBJ2-4; CDR3: CASSQESGASLNIQYF; DNA: TGTGCCAGCAGCCAAGAGAGCGGCGCTAGTTTAAACATTCAGTACTTC